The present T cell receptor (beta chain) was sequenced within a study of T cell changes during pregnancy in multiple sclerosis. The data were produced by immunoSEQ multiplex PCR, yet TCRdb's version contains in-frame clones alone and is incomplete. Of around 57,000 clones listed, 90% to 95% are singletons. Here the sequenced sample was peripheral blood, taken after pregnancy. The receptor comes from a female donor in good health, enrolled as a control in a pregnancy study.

The DNA for the CDR3 is TGTGCCAGCAGCAGACAGGGGGCCGCCTACGAGCAGTACTTC. The encoded protein is CASSRQGAAYEQYF. This chain links TRBV6-5 with TRBJ2-7, with 10 bases lining up with TRBD1. The CDR3 runs 14 residues. Per germline, CDR1 MNHEY and CDR2 SVGAGI. Trimming took 6 bases from V and 2 from J; bases not matched to a gene: 4.